The 7 T cell receptor beta chains below all came from one sample that was sequenced in a study of cytomegalovirus exposure and HLA in healthy donors. Method: immunoSEQ multiplex PCR; TCRdb's copy keeps in-frame clones and lacks some. Here the sample spans 200,000 or so clones, approximately 84% being singletons. The sequencing sample was made of PBMCs. The receptor source for this set is a man younger than 35 in good health and CMV-seropositive.

The V and J genes are TRBV5-6 and TRBJ2-2; tentatively, D is TRBD1 (6 bases). The CDR3 is 16 residues long. Germline CDR1 is SGHDT and CDR2 is YYEEEE. With 1 base removed from V and 0 bases from J, the gap between germline ends came to 10 bases. The CDR3 DNA follows: TGTGCCAGCAGCTTGCTGGGGGCGCCGAACACCGGGGAGCTGTTTTTT. This codes for CASSLLGAPNTGELFF. Drawing the rest from reference TRBV5-6 and TRBJ2-2, the complete variable domain is DAGVTQSPTHLIKTRGQQVTLRCSPKSGHDTVSWYQQALGQGPQFIFQYYEEEERQRGNFPDRFSGHQFPNYSSELNVNALLLGDSALYLCASSLLGAPNTGELFFGEGSRLTVL.

This clone was recorded at least ten times. Other DNA sequences in the same sample also yield this CDR3. This sequence joins TRBV27 and TRBJ2-5; a weak D match, TRBD2 (5 bases). This CDR3 is built from 14 residues. V was clipped by 6 bases and J by 2 bases, with 13 bases between them. The germline V gene has CDR1 MNHEY and CDR2 SMNVEV (reference sequence). Here the CDR3 DNA reads TGTGCCAGCAGCCTTATCCCGGGGCAAGAGACCCAGTACTTC. This sequence encodes CASSLIPGQETQYF.

This CDR3 is CATEGQTVHTIYF. CDR3 bases: TGTGCCACTGAGGGACAGACGGTACACACCATATATTTT. The chain combines TRBV19 with TRBJ1-3; 7 nucleotides align to TRBD1. The CDR3 has 13 amino acids. Per germline, CDR1 LNHDA and CDR2 SQIVND (reference sequence). J was trimmed by 8 bases and V by 10 bases; bases with no gene match: 11. Using reference TRBV19 and TRBJ1-3 for the parts outside the CDR3, the full variable domain is DGGITQSPKYLFRKEGQNVTLSCEQNLNHDAMYWYRQDPGQGLRLIYYSQIVNDFQKGDIAEGYSVSREKKESFPLTVTSAQKNPTAFYLCATEGQTVHTIYFGEGSWLTVV.

The chain combines TRBV29-1 with TRBJ2-6; 9 nucleotides align to TRBD1. CDR3 length equals 15 residues. The V gene end was trimmed by 7 bases and the J gene end by 4 bases; junction bases not matched to a gene: 8. The V gene's germline CDR1 is SQVTM and CDR2 ANQGSEA. CDR3 DNA: TGCAGCGCCGGACAGGGGAGGGGCGGGGCCAACGTCCTGACTTTC. Protein: CSAGQGRGGANVLTF.

The V call is TRBV27, the J call TRBJ1-1, with D hard to call. Germline assignment: CDR1 MNHEY and CDR2 SMNVEV (reference sequence). CDR3 length: 11 residues. V gave up 10 bases and J gave up 2 bases, with 8 bases separating them. DNA of the CDR3: TGTGCCACCACTAGTAACACTGAAGCTTTCTTT. Residues: CATTSNTEAFF.

The rearrangement links TRBV30 to TRBJ2-7, with D perhaps TRBD1 (5 bases). Germline lookup yields CDR1 GTSNPN and CDR2 SVGIG (reference sequence). The CDR3 is made up of 11 amino acids. With 3 bases removed from V and 2 bases from J, the gap between germline ends came to 5 bases. The CDR3 DNA follows: TGTGCCTGGAGGGGGCCCTACGAGCAGTACTTC. Encoded protein: CAWRGPYEQYF.

This chain uses TRBV5-4 with TRBJ2-7; D is possibly TRBD2 (5 bases). Trimming removed 3 bases from V and 2 bases from J, with 12 bases in between. This CDR3 has 14 residues. Germline CDR1 reads SGHNT; CDR2 reads YYREEE (reference sequence). The chain's CDR3 is CASSYSGSAYEQYF. CDR3 DNA sequence: TGTGCCAGCAGCTATTCGGGATCCGCCTACGAGCAGTACTTC. Drawing the rest from reference TRBV5-4 and TRBJ2-7, the complete variable domain is ETGVTQSPTHLIKTRGQQVTLRCSSQSGHNTVSWYQQALGQGPQFIFQYYREEENGRGNFPPRFSGLQFPNYSSELNVNALELDDSALYLCASSYSGSAYEQYFGPGTRLTVT.